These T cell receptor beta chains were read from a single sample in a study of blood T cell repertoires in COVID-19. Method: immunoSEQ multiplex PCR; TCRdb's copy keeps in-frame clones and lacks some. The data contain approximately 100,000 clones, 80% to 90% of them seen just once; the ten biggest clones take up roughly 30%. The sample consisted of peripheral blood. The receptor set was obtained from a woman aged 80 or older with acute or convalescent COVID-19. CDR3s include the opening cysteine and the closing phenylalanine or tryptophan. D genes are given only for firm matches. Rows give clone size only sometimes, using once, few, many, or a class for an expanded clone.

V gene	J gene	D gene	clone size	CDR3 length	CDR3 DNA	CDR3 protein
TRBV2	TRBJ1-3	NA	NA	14	TGTGCCAGCAGTGAGGCAGGGATCGGAAACACCATATATTTT	CASSEAGIGNTIYF
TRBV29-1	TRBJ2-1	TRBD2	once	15	TGCAGCGCAAGCCTTAGCGGGGGAACCTACAATGAGCAGTTCTTC	CSASLSGGTYNEQFF
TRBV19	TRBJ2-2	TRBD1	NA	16	TGTGCCAGTAGTCTCTGGACAGGGAAGTACACCGGGGAGCTGTTTTTT	CASSLWTGKYTGELFF
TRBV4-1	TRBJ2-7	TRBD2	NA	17	TGCGCCAGCAGCCAAGAGGGGAGGAGACTAGCAGAATACGAGCAGTACTTC	CASSQEGRRLAEYEQYF
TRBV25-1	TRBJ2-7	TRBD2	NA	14	TGTGCCAGCAGTGAATACGGGGGGGTCTACGAGCAGTACTTC	CASSEYGGVYEQYF
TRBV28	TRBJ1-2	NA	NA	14	TGTGCCAGCAGTCCCCCAGGGCCCTTTGGGGGCTACACCTTC	CASSPPGPFGGYTF
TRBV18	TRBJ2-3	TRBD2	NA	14	TGTGCCAGCTCAGTAGCGGGTGCCACAGATACGCAGTATTTT	CASSVAGATDTQYF
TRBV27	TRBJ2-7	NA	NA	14	TGTGCCAGCAGTTTAAACAGGGTAACAAGCGAGCAGTACTTC	CASSLNRVTSEQYF
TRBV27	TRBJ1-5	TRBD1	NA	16	TGTGCCAGCAGAACCGGGACAGGGATTAGCAATCAGCCCCAGCATTTT	CASRTGTGISNQPQHF
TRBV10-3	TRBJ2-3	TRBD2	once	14	TGTGCCATCAGTGGTTCTAGCGGGGGTTATACGCAGTATTTT	CAISGSSGGYTQYF